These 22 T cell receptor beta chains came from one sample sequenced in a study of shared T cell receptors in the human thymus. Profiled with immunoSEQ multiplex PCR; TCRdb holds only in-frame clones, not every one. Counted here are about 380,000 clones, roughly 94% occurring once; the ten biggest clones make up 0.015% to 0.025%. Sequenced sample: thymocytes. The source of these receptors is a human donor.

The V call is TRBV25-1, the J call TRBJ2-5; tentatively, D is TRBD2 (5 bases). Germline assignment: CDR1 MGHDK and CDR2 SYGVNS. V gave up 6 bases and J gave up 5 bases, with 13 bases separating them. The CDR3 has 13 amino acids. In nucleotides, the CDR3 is TGTGCCAGCAGGAGGGCTGTATTGGAGACCCAGTACTTC. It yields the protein CASRRAVLETQYF.

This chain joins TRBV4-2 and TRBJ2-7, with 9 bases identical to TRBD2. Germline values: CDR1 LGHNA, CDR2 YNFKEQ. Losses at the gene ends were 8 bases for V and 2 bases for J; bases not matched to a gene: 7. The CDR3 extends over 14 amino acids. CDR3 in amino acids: CASRKAGGPYEQYF. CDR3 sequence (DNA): TGTGCCAGCCGGAAGGCGGGAGGGCCCTACGAGCAGTACTTC.

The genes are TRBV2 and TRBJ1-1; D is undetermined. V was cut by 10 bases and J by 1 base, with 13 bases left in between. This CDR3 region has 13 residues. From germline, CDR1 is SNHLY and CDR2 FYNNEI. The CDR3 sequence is CAIPGQENTEAFF. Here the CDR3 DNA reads TGTGCCATACCGGGTCAAGAGAACACTGAAGCTTTCTTT.

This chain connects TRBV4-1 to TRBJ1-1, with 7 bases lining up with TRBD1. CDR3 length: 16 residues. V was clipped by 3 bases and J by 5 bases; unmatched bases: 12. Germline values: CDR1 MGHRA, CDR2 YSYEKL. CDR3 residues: CASSHTTGDRDTEAFF. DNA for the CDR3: TGCGCCAGCAGCCACACTACAGGGGATCGAGATACTGAAGCTTTCTTT.

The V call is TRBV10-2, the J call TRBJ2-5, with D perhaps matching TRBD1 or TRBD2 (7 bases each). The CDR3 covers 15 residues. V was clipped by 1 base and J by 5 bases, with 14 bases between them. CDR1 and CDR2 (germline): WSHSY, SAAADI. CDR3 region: CASSEWAGGGETQYF. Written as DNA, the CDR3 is TGCGCCAGCAGTGAGTGGGCAGGGGGAGGGGAGACCCAGTACTTC.

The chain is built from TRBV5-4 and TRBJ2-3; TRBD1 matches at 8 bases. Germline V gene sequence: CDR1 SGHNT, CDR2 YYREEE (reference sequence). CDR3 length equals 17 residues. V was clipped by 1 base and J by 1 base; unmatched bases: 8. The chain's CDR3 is CASSLIPTGERTDTQYF. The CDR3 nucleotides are TGTGCCAGCAGCTTGATACCGACAGGGGAACGCACAGATACGCAGTATTTT.

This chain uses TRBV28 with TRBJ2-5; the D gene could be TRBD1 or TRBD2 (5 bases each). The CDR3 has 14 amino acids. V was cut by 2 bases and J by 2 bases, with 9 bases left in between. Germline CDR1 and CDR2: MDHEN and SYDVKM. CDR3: CASSLEGRQETQYF. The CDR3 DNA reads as TGTGCCAGCAGTTTAGAGGGGAGACAAGAGACCCAGTACTTC.

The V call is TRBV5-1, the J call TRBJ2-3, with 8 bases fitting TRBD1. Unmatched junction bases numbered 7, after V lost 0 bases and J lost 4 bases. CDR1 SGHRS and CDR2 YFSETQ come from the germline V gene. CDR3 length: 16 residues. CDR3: CASSLADRGYADTQYF. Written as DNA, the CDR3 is TGCGCCAGCAGCTTGGCTGACAGGGGATATGCAGATACGCAGTATTTT. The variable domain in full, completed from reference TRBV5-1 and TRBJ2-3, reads KAGVTQTPRYLIKTRGQQVTLSCSPISGHRSVSWYQQTPGQGLQFLFEYFSETQRNKGNFPGRFSGRQFSNSRSEMNVSTLELGDSALYLCASSLADRGYADTQYFGPGTRLTVL.

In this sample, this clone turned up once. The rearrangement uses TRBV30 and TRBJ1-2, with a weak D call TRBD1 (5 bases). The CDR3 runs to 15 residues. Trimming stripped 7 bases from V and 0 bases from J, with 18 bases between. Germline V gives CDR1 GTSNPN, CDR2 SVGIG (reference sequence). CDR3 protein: CASSTSRDSNYGYTF. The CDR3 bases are TGTGCCTCTTCCACTTCCAGGGATTCTAACTATGGCTACACCTTC.

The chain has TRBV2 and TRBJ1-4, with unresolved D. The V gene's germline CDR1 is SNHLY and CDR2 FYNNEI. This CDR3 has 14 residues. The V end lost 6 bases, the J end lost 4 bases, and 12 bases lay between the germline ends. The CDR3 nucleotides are TGTGCCAGCAGCTCCCAGCCCATTAATGAAAAACTGTTTTTT. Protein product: CASSSQPINEKLFF.

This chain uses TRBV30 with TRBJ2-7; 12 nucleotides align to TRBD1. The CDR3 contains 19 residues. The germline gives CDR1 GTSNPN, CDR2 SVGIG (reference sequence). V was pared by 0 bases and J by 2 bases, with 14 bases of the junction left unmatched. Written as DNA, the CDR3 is TGTGCCTGGAGTGTTAAGGGGACAGGGGGCCTCCGACGTACCTACGAGCAGTACTTC. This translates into CAWSVKGTGGLRRTYEQYF.

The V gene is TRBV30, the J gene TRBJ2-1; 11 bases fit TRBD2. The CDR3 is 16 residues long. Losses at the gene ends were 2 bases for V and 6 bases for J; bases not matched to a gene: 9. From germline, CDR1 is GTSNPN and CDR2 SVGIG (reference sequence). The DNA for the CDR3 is TGTGCCTGGAGTCATAGACTAGCGGGAATCGTCAATGAGCAGTTCTTC. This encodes CAWSHRLAGIVNEQFF.

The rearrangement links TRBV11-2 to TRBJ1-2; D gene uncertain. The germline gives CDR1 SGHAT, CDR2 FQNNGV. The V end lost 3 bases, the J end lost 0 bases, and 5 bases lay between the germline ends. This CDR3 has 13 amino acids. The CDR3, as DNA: TGTGCCAGCAGCTTTGACCCTAACTATGGCTACACCTTC. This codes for CASSFDPNYGYTF.

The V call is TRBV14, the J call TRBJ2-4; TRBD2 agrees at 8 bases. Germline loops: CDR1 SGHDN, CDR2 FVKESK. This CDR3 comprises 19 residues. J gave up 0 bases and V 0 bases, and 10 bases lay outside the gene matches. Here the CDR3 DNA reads TGTGCCAGCAGCCAAGAGACAAGCGGGAGCCTCCTAGCCAAAAACATTCAGTACTTC. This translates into CASSQETSGSLLAKNIQYF.

DNA for the CDR3: TGTGCCAGCACCCTGACAGGGCCAGCCGGGGCCAACGTCCTGACTTTC. Its protein is CASTLTGPAGANVLTF. V usage is TRBV27 and J usage is TRBJ2-6, with 7 bases lining up with TRBD1. The CDR3 is 16 residues long. Germline lookup yields CDR1 MNHEY and CDR2 SMNVEV (reference sequence). The V segment lost 7 bases and the J segment 4 bases; nucleotides outside the gene matches: 10.

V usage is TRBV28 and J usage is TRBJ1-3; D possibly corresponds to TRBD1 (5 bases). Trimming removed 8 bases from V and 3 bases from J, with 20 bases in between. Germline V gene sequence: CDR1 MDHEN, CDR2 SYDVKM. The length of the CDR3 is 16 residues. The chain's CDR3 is CASGSAGTVDGNTIYF. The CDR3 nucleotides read TGTGCCAGCGGGTCAGCGGGGACGGTCGATGGAAACACCATATATTTT.

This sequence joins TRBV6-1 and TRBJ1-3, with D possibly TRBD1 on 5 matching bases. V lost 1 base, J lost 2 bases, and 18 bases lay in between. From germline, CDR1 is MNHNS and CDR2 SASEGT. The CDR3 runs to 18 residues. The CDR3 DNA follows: TGTGCCAGCAGTGAAGGAGCATCAGGGTGGAAGCCTGGAAACACCATATATTTT. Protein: CASSEGASGWKPGNTIYF.

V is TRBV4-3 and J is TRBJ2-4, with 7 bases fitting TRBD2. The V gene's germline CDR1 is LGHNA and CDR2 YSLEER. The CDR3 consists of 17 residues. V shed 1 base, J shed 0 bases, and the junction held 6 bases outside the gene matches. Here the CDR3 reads CASSQVGGALAKNIQYF. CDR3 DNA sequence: TGCGCCAGCAGCCAAGTGGGAGGGGCCTTAGCCAAAAACATTCAGTACTTC.

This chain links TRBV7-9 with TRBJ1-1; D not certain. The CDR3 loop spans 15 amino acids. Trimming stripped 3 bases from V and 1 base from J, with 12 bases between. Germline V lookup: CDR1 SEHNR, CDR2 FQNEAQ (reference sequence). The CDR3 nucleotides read TGTGCCAGCAGCTTTGGCCTGACTCCGAACACTGAAGCTTTCTTT. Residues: CASSFGLTPNTEAFF.

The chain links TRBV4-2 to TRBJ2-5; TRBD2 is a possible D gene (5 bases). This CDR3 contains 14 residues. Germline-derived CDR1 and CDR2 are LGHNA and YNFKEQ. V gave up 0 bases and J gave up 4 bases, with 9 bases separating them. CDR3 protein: CASSQDRLAETQYF. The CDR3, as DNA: TGTGCCAGCAGCCAAGATAGGCTAGCAGAGACCCAGTACTTC.

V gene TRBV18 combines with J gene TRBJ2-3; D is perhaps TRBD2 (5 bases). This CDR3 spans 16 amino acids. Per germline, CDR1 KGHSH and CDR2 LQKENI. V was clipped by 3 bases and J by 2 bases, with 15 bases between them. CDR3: CASSPTWTPLTDTQYF. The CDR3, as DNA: TGTGCCAGCTCACCGACGTGGACTCCACTCACAGATACGCAGTATTTT. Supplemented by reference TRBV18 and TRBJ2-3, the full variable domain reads NAGVMQNPRHLVRRRGQEARLRCSPMKGHSHVYWYRQLPEEGLKFMVYLQKENIIDESGMPKERFSAEFPKEGPSILRIQQVVRGDSAAYFCASSPTWTPLTDTQYFGPGTRLTVL.

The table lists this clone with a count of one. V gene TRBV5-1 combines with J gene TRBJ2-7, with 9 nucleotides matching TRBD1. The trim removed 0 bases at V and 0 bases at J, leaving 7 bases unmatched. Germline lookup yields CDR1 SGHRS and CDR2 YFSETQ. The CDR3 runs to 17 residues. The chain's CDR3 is CASSLGSSDRGSYEQYF. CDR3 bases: TGCGCCAGCAGCTTGGGGTCTTCGGACAGGGGCTCCTACGAGCAGTACTTC.